This T cell receptor beta chain emerged from a study of shared clonotypes between healthy human individuals. Background on the study: CD4 naive and CD4 memory each took three plates per donor, while CD8 naive took two and CD8 memory one.

Sequencing used immunoSEQ multiplex PCR; TCRdb keeps in-frame clones, though not all of them. The data show 800,000 or so clones, 95% to 97% seen once. The V gene end was trimmed by 0 bases and the J gene end by 5 bases; junction bases not matched to a gene: 10. Germline-derived CDR1 and CDR2 are WNHNN and SYGVQD (reference sequence). The CDR3 has 17 amino acids. CD45RO-negative CD8 cells positively selected for CCR7 made up the naive population, which excluded terminally differentiated effector memory CD45RA+ cells. Comments on this clone: No antigen is known for it.

Study conclusions and caveats: For naive CD4 cells, around 5% of clonotypes were shared across a few donors.

The TCR comes from a man younger than 45 in good health. The chain carries TRBV10-1 and TRBJ2-5; TRBD2 agrees at 9 bases. Sequenced input: naive CD8+ T cells sorted from blood. The chain's CDR3 is CASSESIAGDLSETQYF. In DNA form, the CDR3 reads TGCGCCAGCAGTGAGTCGATAGCGGGAGATCTCTCGGAGACCCAGTACTTC.